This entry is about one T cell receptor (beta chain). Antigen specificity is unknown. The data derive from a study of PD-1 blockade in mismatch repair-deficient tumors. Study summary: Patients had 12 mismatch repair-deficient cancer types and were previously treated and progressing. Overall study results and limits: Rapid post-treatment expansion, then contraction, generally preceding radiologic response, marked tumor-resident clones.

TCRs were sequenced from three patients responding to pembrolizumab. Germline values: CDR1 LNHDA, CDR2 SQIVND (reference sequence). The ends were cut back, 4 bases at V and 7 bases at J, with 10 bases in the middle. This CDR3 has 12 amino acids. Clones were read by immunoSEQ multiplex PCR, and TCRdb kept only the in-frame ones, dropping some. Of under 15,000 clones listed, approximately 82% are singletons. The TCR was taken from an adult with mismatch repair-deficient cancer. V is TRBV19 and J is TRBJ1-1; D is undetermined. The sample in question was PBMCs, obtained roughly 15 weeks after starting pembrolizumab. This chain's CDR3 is CASSRRPGEAFF. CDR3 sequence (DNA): TGTGCCAGTAGTAGACGTCCAGGTGAAGCTTTCTTT.